The 29 T cell receptor beta chains listed next were all sequenced from one sample in a study of T cell changes during pregnancy in multiple sclerosis. TCRdb's table, derived via immunoSEQ multiplex PCR, lists solely in-frame clones and lacks some. This table holds just over 20,000 clones, 85% to 90% found once. Sample: CD8+ T cells from peripheral blood mononuclear cells, taken in the second trimester of pregnancy. These receptors were collected from a female donor in good health, enrolled as a control in a pregnancy study.

This clone appeared once. The rearrangement joins TRBV19 to TRBJ2-7; 9 nucleotides match TRBD2. The CDR3 has 15 residues. In germline, CDR1 is LNHDA, CDR2 SQIVND (reference sequence). J gave up 3 bases and V 1 base, and 4 bases lay outside the gene matches. CDR3 amino acids: CASSIGLAVRYEQYF. CDR3 nucleotide sequence: TGTGCCAGTAGTATAGGACTAGCGGTGCGCTACGAGCAGTACTTC.

CDR3 region: CASSSTALPYSGANVLTF. For the CDR3, the DNA is TGTGCCAGCAGCTCCACAGCCCTGCCTTACTCTGGGGCCAACGTCCTGACTTTC. The chain links TRBV7-8 to TRBJ2-6; D not resolved. V lost 4 bases and J lost 0, with 16 bases in between. Germline values: CDR1 SGHVS, CDR2 FQNEAQ. CDR3 length: 18 amino acids. Together with reference TRBV7-8 and TRBJ2-6, the CDR3 gives the full variable domain: GAGVSQSPRYKVAKRGQDVALRCDPISGHVSLFWYQQALGQGPEFLTYFQNEAQLDKSGLPSDRFFAERPEGSVSTLKIQRTQQEDSAVYLCASSSTALPYSGANVLTFGAGSRLTVL.

This rearrangement joins TRBV27 to TRBJ1-4; 7 bases are a match to TRBD1. There are 14 residues in the CDR3. The germline V gene encodes CDR1 MNHEY and CDR2 SMNVEV (reference sequence). The V gene end was trimmed by 5 bases and the J gene end by 3 bases; junction bases not matched to a gene: 3. The CDR3 is CASSPDRANEKLFF. In nucleotides, the CDR3 is TGTGCCAGCAGTCCCGACAGGGCTAATGAAAAACTGTTTTTT.

The rearrangement joins TRBV29-1 to TRBJ2-3; TRBD1 matches 11 bases. The trim removed 6 bases at V and 6 bases at J, leaving 8 bases unmatched. The germline gives CDR1 SQVTM, CDR2 ANQGSEA. The CDR3 has 14 amino acids. The DNA for the CDR3 is TGCAGCGTCGCCCGGGACAGGGGGTTCGATACGCAGTATTTT. Its translation is CSVARDRGFDTQYF.

J is TRBJ2-3 and V is TRBV5-4; 7 bases line up with TRBD2. The CDR3 has 14 residues. The junction had 4 bases not matched to a gene; V was cut back by 3 bases and J by 3 bases. Germline CDR1 reads SGHNT; CDR2 reads YYREEE (reference sequence). The CDR3 nucleotides are TGTGCCAGCAGCTCTCCCGGGGGGACAGATACGCAGTATTTT. Its protein is CASSSPGGTDTQYF.

The chain joins TRBV5-5 to TRBJ2-5, with 11 positions matching TRBD1. The CDR3 runs 14 residues. The V segment lost 3 bases and the J segment 5 bases; nucleotides outside the gene matches: 3. In germline, CDR1 is SGHKS, CDR2 YYEKEE (reference sequence). The CDR3 DNA reads as TGTGCCAGCAGCTCGGGACAGGGGGAGGAGACCCAGTACTTC. Encoded protein: CASSSGQGEETQYF.

The chain combines TRBV6-5 with TRBJ2-3; D is possibly TRBD2 (5 bases). Trimming shortened V by 8 bases and J by 4 bases, and 10 bases separated the two germline ends. The CDR3 spans 12 residues. CDR1 is MNHEY, CDR2 SVGAGI, per germline. The DNA for the CDR3 is TGTGCCAGCGGCCACGGGGCAGATACGCAGTATTTT. Residues: CASGHGADTQYF.

The V call is TRBV2, the J call TRBJ2-7; 15 positions agree with TRBD2. The CDR3 spans 17 residues. From germline, CDR1 is SNHLY and CDR2 FYNNEI. J lost 1 base, V lost 7 bases, and 8 bases had no gene match. CDR3 in DNA: TGTGCCAGCATCCAGGGACTAGCGGGGGGCCAGTCCTACGAGCAGTACTTC. Amino acid sequence: CASIQGLAGGQSYEQYF. The variable domain in full, with the rest retrieved from reference TRBV2 and TRBJ2-7, is EPEVTQTPSHQVTQMGQEVILRCVPISNHLYFYWYRQILGQKVEFLVSFYNNEISEKSEIFDDQFSVERPDGSNFTLKIRSTKLEDSAMYFCASIQGLAGGQSYEQYFGPGTRLTVT.

By share, this clone ranks as large. The V call is TRBV18, the J call TRBJ1-5; D gene unclear. V was clipped by 3 bases and J by 3 bases, with 3 bases between them. This CDR3 spans 12 amino acids. Germline values: CDR1 KGHSH, CDR2 LQKENI. The DNA of the CDR3 is TGTGCCAGCTCACCTTACAATCAGCCCCAGCATTTT. Translation gives CASSPYNQPQHF.

This clone was seen just once. CDR3 DNA: TGTGCCAGTACAGGGGGCTTGGACTATGGCTACACCTTC. Translation: CASTGGLDYGYTF. The chain is built from TRBV19 and TRBJ1-2; 8 nucleotides line up with TRBD1. V was clipped by 7 bases and J by 3 bases; unmatched bases: 4. From germline, CDR1 is LNHDA and CDR2 SQIVND (reference sequence). The CDR3 loop spans 13 amino acids.

This clone is a singleton in its sample. Additional DNA sequences in this sample encode the identical CDR3. V gene TRBV6-5 combines with J gene TRBJ2-3; TRBD2 might be the D (5 bases). Trimming pared 0 bases from V and 1 base from J, leaving 8 bases between. The CDR3 is made up of 15 amino acids. Germline-derived CDR1 and CDR2 are MNHEY and SVGAGI. The CDR3 DNA is TGTGCCAGCAGTTACTCCCGGGGAGGCACAGATACGCAGTATTTT. It yields the protein CASSYSRGGTDTQYF.

DNA for the CDR3: TGCAGCGTCGACGGGTTGGAGGGTAGGGTGAGCACAGATACGCAGTATTTT. Translating gives CSVDGLEGRVSTDTQYF. The chain recombines TRBV29-1 with TRBJ2-3; possible D gene TRBD2, 6 bases. Trimming shortened V by 6 bases and J by 0 bases, and 22 bases separated the two germline ends. The CDR3 is 17 amino acids. Germline V gene lookup returns CDR1 SQVTM and CDR2 ANQGSEA.

This chain connects TRBV15 to TRBJ1-5, with 8 positions matching TRBD1. Germline trimming cut 0 bases from V and 4 bases from J; bases unmatched to any gene: 2. The CDR3 runs to 15 residues. Germline V gene lookup returns CDR1 LNHNV and CDR2 YYDKDF (reference sequence). The CDR3 loop reads CATSRDRGRNQPQHF. CDR3 sequence (DNA): TGTGCCACCAGCAGAGACAGGGGGCGGAATCAGCCCCAGCATTTT.

The rearrangement joins TRBV5-6 to TRBJ1-5; D remains unclear. Trimming removed 3 bases from V and 0 bases from J, with 7 bases in between. The CDR3 extends over 14 amino acids. Germline V gene sequence: CDR1 SGHDT, CDR2 YYEEEE. CDR3 amino acids: CASSSTYSNQPQHF. In DNA, the CDR3 is TGTGCCAGCAGCTCCACCTATAGCAATCAGCCCCAGCATTTT.

The J gene is TRBJ2-1, the V gene TRBV9; 13 bases match TRBD2. V lost 10 bases, J lost 10 bases, and 5 bases stayed unmatched. CDR3 length equals 12 residues. Germline loops: CDR1 SGDLS, CDR2 YYNGEE. The CDR3 nucleotides are TGTGCCTCCGGGACTAGCGGGACAGAGCAGTTCTTC. Translating it yields CASGTSGTEQFF.

The chain couples TRBV15 to TRBJ2-3; 14 bases align to TRBD2. This CDR3 contains 15 residues. V was pared by 8 bases and J by 5 bases, with 6 bases of the junction left unmatched. The germline gives CDR1 LNHNV, CDR2 YYDKDF (reference sequence). For the CDR3, the DNA is TGTGCCACCGCGAGGGGACTAGCGGGAGAAGATACGCAGTATTTT. It codes for CATARGLAGEDTQYF.

The chain recombines TRBV28 with TRBJ2-2, with D hard to call. CDR3 length: 15 residues. Germline loops: CDR1 MDHEN, CDR2 SYDVKM. Trimming stripped 3 bases from V and 4 bases from J, with 12 bases between. This CDR3 is CASSFGDMSTGELFF. In nucleotides, the CDR3 is TGTGCCAGCAGTTTCGGCGACATGAGCACCGGGGAGCTGTTTTTT.

The rearrangement joins TRBV5-8 to TRBJ1-6, with 7 bases lining up with TRBD1. Trimming took 3 bases from V and 14 from J; bases not matched to a gene: 8. CDR3 length equals 13 residues. CDR1 SGHTS and CDR2 YDEGEE come from the germline V gene. The DNA of the CDR3 is TGTGCCAGCAGCTACGAAGGGGGCCTGGCCCTCCACTTT. It yields the protein CASSYEGGLALHF.

The V and J genes are TRBV19 and TRBJ1-5; D gene unclear. Trimming left V 8 bases short and J 3 bases short, with 11 bases between. This CDR3 contains 13 residues. The germline V gene has CDR1 LNHDA and CDR2 SQIVND (reference sequence). CDR3 in DNA: TGTGCCAGTGCTGAGAGCCTCAATCAGCCCCAGCATTTT. This sequence encodes CASAESLNQPQHF.

The rearrangement uses TRBV19 and TRBJ2-2; D is perhaps TRBD1 (6 bases). Germline CDR1 LNHDA, CDR2 SQIVND (reference sequence). The CDR3 consists of 14 residues. Trimming cost V 4 bases and J 5 bases, with 11 bases left between them. The CDR3 DNA reads as TGTGCCAGTAGTACCCTAACAGGGACCGGGGAGCTGTTTTTT. Its translation is CASSTLTGTGELFF.

The CDR3 DNA follows: TGTGCCAGCAGCCCGGACAGGGGTCAACAAGAGACCCAGTACTTC. Translating gives CASSPDRGQQETQYF. The chain recombines TRBV7-8 with TRBJ2-5; TRBD1 matches at 9 bases. The CDR3 runs 15 residues. V was pared by 5 bases and J by 2 bases, with 6 bases of the junction left unmatched. In germline, CDR1 is SGHVS, CDR2 FQNEAQ.

The chain uses TRBV6-5 and TRBJ1-5, with 7 bases fitting TRBD1. Germline trimming cut 6 bases from V and 4 bases from J; bases unmatched to any gene: 9. Per the germline V gene, CDR1 is MNHEY and CDR2 is SVGAGI. There are 15 residues in the CDR3. The CDR3 protein is CASRTTGDTNQPQHF. As DNA, the CDR3 is TGTGCCAGCAGAACTACAGGGGACACAAATCAGCCCCAGCATTTT.

CDR3 bases: TGTGCCAGCAGCTTACGTGACACCCAAGAGACCCAGTACTTC. Translation gives CASSLRDTQETQYF. V gene TRBV13 combines with J gene TRBJ2-5; D is uncertain. Between the trimmed V and J ends, which lost 2 bases and 1 base, there was a span of 8 bases. Germline V gene sequence: CDR1 PRHDT, CDR2 FYEKMQ (reference sequence). The CDR3 loop spans 14 amino acids.

The genes are TRBV19 and TRBJ2-7; 9 nucleotides line up with TRBD1. This CDR3 region has 14 residues. J was trimmed by 3 bases and V by 6 bases; bases with no gene match: 6. The germline gives CDR1 LNHDA, CDR2 SQIVND (reference sequence). CDR3 sequence: CASRGQGPFYEQYF. CDR3 nucleotides: TGTGCCAGTAGAGGACAGGGGCCGTTCTACGAGCAGTACTTC.

The V call is TRBV28, the J call TRBJ2-1; TRBD2 matches at 12 bases. V was clipped by 3 bases and J by 0 bases; unmatched bases: 3. The CDR3 runs 17 residues. Per germline, CDR1 MDHEN and CDR2 SYDVKM. This CDR3 reads CASSFWTSGDSYNEQFF. The CDR3 DNA is TGTGCCAGCAGTTTTTGGACTAGCGGGGACTCCTACAATGAGCAGTTCTTC.

Comments on this clone: Additional DNA sequences in this sample encode the identical CDR3. J is TRBJ2-7 and V is TRBV7-9, with a possible D match to TRBD1 (6 bases). The CDR3 is 14 amino acids. Germline-derived CDR1 and CDR2 are SEHNR and FQNEAQ (reference sequence). Between the trimmed V and J ends, which lost 1 base and 1 base, there was a span of 8 bases. The CDR3 DNA is TGTGCCAGCAGCTTAGAAGGGGGTTCCTACGAGCAGTACTTC. It encodes CASSLEGGSYEQYF.

The rearrangement links TRBV25-1 to TRBJ1-1; D perhaps matches TRBD1 (5 bases). The germline V gene encodes CDR1 MGHDK and CDR2 SYGVNS. The CDR3 is 14 residues long. The V gene lost 8 bases and the J gene lost 2 bases, with 15 bases spanning the gap. In DNA, the CDR3 is TGTGCCAGCCGCCGGGGAGGGGAAAACACTGAAGCTTTCTTT. It yields the protein CASRRGGENTEAFF.

The chain recombines TRBV11-3 with TRBJ2-1; 9 positions agree with TRBD1. This CDR3 contains 15 residues. J was trimmed by 9 bases and V by 4 bases; bases with no gene match: 10. CDR1 and CDR2 from the germline V gene are SGHNT and YENEEA. This CDR3 is CASSSYGTGNGEQFF. The CDR3, as DNA: TGTGCCAGCAGCTCGTACGGGACAGGGAACGGTGAGCAGTTCTTC.

This chain joins TRBV4-3 and TRBJ2-3; 9 positions match TRBD2. The CDR3 spans 14 residues. J was trimmed by 7 bases and V by 6 bases; bases with no gene match: 8. Germline-derived CDR1 and CDR2 are LGHNA and YSLEER. The CDR3 DNA reads TGCGCCAGCAGTATGGCGGGAGGGGCGTATACGCAGTATTTT. Its translation: CASSMAGGAYTQYF.